Listed here are 19 T cell receptor beta chains from one sample, sequenced in a study of OX40 agonist ivuxolimab in advanced cancers. Profiled with immunoSEQ multiplex PCR; TCRdb holds only in-frame clones, not every one. Altogether about 68,000 clones are present, about 90% being singletons, with the ten largest covering about 0.33%. The input for sequencing was CD4+ or CD8+ T cells sorted from blood, taken in a trial of the OX40 agonist ivuxolimab. The receptors were gathered from an adult with an advanced solid tumor such as melanoma, head and neck, liver or kidney cancer.

The V and J genes are TRBV7-3 and TRBJ2-5, with D perhaps TRBD1 or TRBD2 (5 bases each). The CDR3 has 14 residues. CDR1 and CDR2 from the germline V gene are SGHTA and FQGTGA. The V and J ends lost 3 bases and 2 bases respectively, with 10 bases between them. The CDR3 nucleotides are TGTGCCAGCAGCTTTGAATGGGGGCAAGAGACCCAGTACTTC. This gives the protein CASSFEWGQETQYF.

The chain couples TRBV18 to TRBJ2-1, with D possibly matching TRBD2 (5 bases). V dropped 0 bases and J dropped 7 bases, with 7 bases sitting between them. Per germline, CDR1 KGHSH and CDR2 LQKENI. CDR3 size: 13 residues. The chain's CDR3 is CASSPPVANEQFF. In DNA, the CDR3 is TGTGCCAGCTCACCACCGGTAGCGAATGAGCAGTTCTTC.

The V gene is TRBV11-2, the J gene TRBJ2-7; 11 bases agree with TRBD2. After removal of 1 base from V and 1 base from J, the junction contained 6 bases not matched to a gene. In germline, CDR1 is SGHAT, CDR2 FQNNGV. This CDR3 region has 17 residues. The DNA of the CDR3 is TGTGCCAGCAGCTTAGTGCGACTAGCGGGGTTATCCTACGAGCAGTACTTC. It yields the protein CASSLVRLAGLSYEQYF.

The chain joins TRBV11-1 to TRBJ1-5; D ambiguous. CDR3 length: 15 amino acids. Trimming pared 3 bases from V and 3 bases from J, leaving 12 bases between. Germline loops: CDR1 SGHAT, CDR2 FQDESV (reference sequence). The CDR3 coding sequence is TGTGCCAGCAGCTTGAGCCCCGGCAACAATCAGCCCCAGCATTTT. Translating it yields CASSLSPGNNQPQHF.

This clone has more than one count but fewer than ten. The rearrangement uses TRBV5-1 and TRBJ2-7, with TRBD2 identical over 9 bases. Trimming at V came to 4 bases and at J to 2 bases, leaving 10 bases not matched to a gene. Germline V gives CDR1 SGHRS, CDR2 YFSETQ. This CDR3 comprises 16 residues. The CDR3 nucleotides read TGCGCCAGCAGCCGTATGCAGACTAGCGGCACCTACGAGCAGTACTTC. Residues: CASSRMQTSGTYEQYF.

The rearrangement joins TRBV28 to TRBJ1-2; TRBD1 aligns across 7 bases. The J segment lost 5 bases and the V segment lost 5 bases, leaving 11 bases of the junction unmatched. The CDR3 sequence is 15 residues long. The V gene's germline CDR1 is MDHEN and CDR2 SYDVKM. Here the CDR3 DNA reads TGTGCCAGCAGTCAAATTGGGACAGCCTTTTATGGCTACACCTTC. Translated: CASSQIGTAFYGYTF.

This chain connects TRBV28 to TRBJ1-1, with D perhaps TRBD1 (5 bases). Germline CDR1 is MDHEN and CDR2 is SYDVKM. V was pared by 1 base and J by 5 bases, with 11 bases between. This CDR3 comprises 14 residues. CDR3 nucleotide sequence: TGTGCCAGCAGTTTATTTGGGGCCGGTACTGAAGCTTTCTTT. It is translated as CASSLFGAGTEAFF.

V usage is TRBV28 and J usage is TRBJ2-5; perhaps TRBD1 as D (6 bases). The germline V gene has CDR1 MDHEN and CDR2 SYDVKM. The CDR3 runs 14 residues. V dropped 6 bases and J dropped 11 bases, with 22 bases sitting between them. The chain's CDR3 is CASSYDRILREQYF. Here the CDR3 DNA reads TGTGCCAGCAGCTATGACAGGATCCTACGAGAGCAGTACTTC.

The chain combines TRBV18 with TRBJ2-5, with TRBD1 matching 7 bases. CDR1 and CDR2 (germline): KGHSH, LQKENI. This CDR3 contains 14 residues. V gave up 3 bases and J gave up 5 bases; unmatched junction bases: 6. The CDR3 spells CASSPYRGRETQYF. DNA of the CDR3: TGTGCCAGCTCACCTTACAGGGGTCGGGAGACCCAGTACTTC.

The chain recombines TRBV5-1 with TRBJ2-7; 11 nucleotides agree with TRBD2. V was pared by 0 bases and J by 7 bases, with 6 bases of the junction left unmatched. CDR3 length: 15 residues. The germline gives CDR1 SGHRS, CDR2 YFSETQ. The CDR3 loop is CASSLDLTSGGEQYF. In DNA, the CDR3 is TGCGCCAGCAGCTTGGATTTAACTAGCGGGGGTGAGCAGTACTTC.

The chain couples TRBV6-6 to TRBJ2-3; 11 bases align to TRBD2. Germline V gene lookup returns CDR1 MNHNY and CDR2 SVGAGI (reference sequence). J was trimmed by 6 bases and V by 6 bases; bases with no gene match: 8. CDR3 size: 15 residues. CDR3: CASRVLAGAGDTQYF. For the CDR3, the DNA is TGTGCCAGCAGAGTACTAGCGGGAGCGGGGGATACGCAGTATTTT.

A few counts support this clone. This chain links TRBV6-1 with TRBJ2-7, with D possibly being TRBD1 or TRBD2 (5 bases each). The germline gives CDR1 MNHNS, CDR2 SASEGT. V was clipped by 5 bases and J by 6 bases, with 20 bases between them. The CDR3 runs to 15 residues. In nucleotides, the CDR3 is TGTGCCAGCAGTCCACGGGACCTTTCGAGTGGCGAGCAGTACTTC. It specifies CASSPRDLSSGEQYF.

The CDR3 here is CASSSGYRDYSNQPQHF. DNA of the CDR3: TGTGCCAGCAGTTCCGGTTATAGGGATTATAGCAATCAGCCCCAGCATTTT. V usage is TRBV27 and J usage is TRBJ1-5; D unclear. CDR1 and CDR2 from the germline V gene are MNHEY and SMNVEV (reference sequence). CDR3 length: 17 residues. The ends were cut back, 4 bases at V and 0 bases at J, with 16 bases in the middle.

The chain has TRBV9 and TRBJ2-5; 8 nucleotides align to TRBD2. This CDR3 has 14 residues. Germline values: CDR1 SGDLS, CDR2 YYNGEE. The V and J ends lost 4 bases and 5 bases, in that order; junction bases with no gene match: 7. CDR3 sequence: CASSSGTRRETQYF. The CDR3 DNA reads as TGTGCCAGCAGCTCCGGGACTAGGAGGGAGACCCAGTACTTC.

The chain links TRBV2 to TRBJ1-1; D not resolved. V was trimmed by 6 bases and J by 7 bases, leaving 18 bases between them. This CDR3 comprises 14 residues. Germline assignment: CDR1 SNHLY and CDR2 FYNNEI. The CDR3 DNA reads TGTGCCAGCAGAAGGACCGAAACACAAGGTGAAGCTTTCTTT. Its translation is CASRRTETQGEAFF.

The chain employs TRBV6-6 and TRBJ2-7; a weak D match, TRBD1 (6 bases). CDR1 MNHNY and CDR2 SVGAGI come from the germline V gene (reference sequence). Trimming pared 5 bases from V and 0 bases from J, leaving 11 bases between. This CDR3 region has 14 residues. CDR3 protein: CASSTWTASYEQYF. As DNA, the CDR3 is TGTGCCAGCAGTACCTGGACAGCCTCCTACGAGCAGTACTTC.

The CDR3 nucleotides read TGTGCCAGCAGTGAACGCAGACAGACCCGAAACACTGAAGCTTTCTTT. This sequence encodes CASSERRQTRNTEAFF. The chain has TRBV6-1 and TRBJ1-1; the D gene is possibly TRBD1 (5 bases). Deletions cut 2 bases from V and 2 bases from J, with 15 bases between. Germline CDR1 reads MNHNS; CDR2 reads SASEGT. The CDR3 runs 16 residues.

The rearrangement links TRBV6-5 to TRBJ1-1; D is perhaps TRBD1 (5 bases). The CDR3 has 16 amino acids. Germline-derived CDR1 and CDR2 are MNHEY and SVGAGI. The V end lost 1 base, the J end lost 4 bases, and 16 bases lay between the germline ends. Written as DNA, the CDR3 is TGTGCCAGCAGTTACTTAGGGAGTCAGGGTAGCACTGAAGCTTTCTTT. It codes for CASSYLGSQGSTEAFF.

The chain carries TRBV7-2 and TRBJ1-5, with TRBD1 matching 10 bases. V was pared by 5 bases and J by 0 bases, with 7 bases of the junction left unmatched. The CDR3 is 17 amino acids. CDR1 SGHTA and CDR2 FQGNSA come from the germline V gene. The CDR3 spells CASSPRGQGNSNQPQHF. The CDR3, as DNA: TGTGCCAGCAGCCCTAGGGGACAGGGGAATAGCAATCAGCCCCAGCATTTT.